A selection of T cell receptor beta chains follows, all from one sample in a study of blood T cell repertoires in COVID-19. Measured with immunoSEQ multiplex PCR; TCRdb has only the in-frame clones, and not every one. The sample lists around 110,000 clones, roughly 89% occurring once. Sequencing was carried out using PBMCs or T cells enriched from blood (not recorded which). Receptors were obtained from a woman aged 25 to 39 who had recovered from COVID-19. CDR3s include the opening cysteine and the closing phenylalanine or tryptophan. D genes are given only for firm matches. Size is omitted from some rows. Given values are once, few, many or a class for expanded clones.

>TRBV5-1|few|TRBD2|TRBJ2-3
TGCGCCAGCAGCTTGGGACTAGCGGGAGGTGCGACACCCACAGATACGCAGTATTTT
CASSLGLAGGATPTDTQYF
>TRBV7-2|.|.|TRBJ1-2
TGTGCCAGCAGCTTAATAGATGGCTACACCTTC
CASSLIDGYTF
>TRBV3-1/TRBV3-2|.|TRBD2|TRBJ2-2
TGTGCCAGCAGCGGGAGGGTCACCGGGGAGCTGTTTTTT
CASSGRVTGELFF
>TRBV2|.|.|TRBJ1-4
TGTGCCAGCACCCGAAGGGGGGGCGGGAATGAAAAACTGTTTTTT
CASTRRGGGNEKLFF
>TRBV30|.|.|TRBJ2-1
TGTGCCTGGAGAGGGAGGGGGGGCGCCTACAATGAGCAGTTCTTC
CAWRGRGGAYNEQFF
>TRBV5-1|.|TRBD1|TRBJ2-1
TGCGCCAGCAGCCACGGACAGGCGGGTAATGAGCAGTTCTTC
CASSHGQAGNEQFF
>TRBV28|.|.|TRBJ2-1
TGTGCCAGCACTTCGGGGGGATACAGGGCTTTTGATGAGCAGTTCTTC
CASTSGGYRAFDEQFF
>TRBV5-8|.|TRBD2|TRBJ2-7
TGTGCCAGCAGCTTAGGACTAGCGGGCTCCTACGAGCAGTACTTC
CASSLGLAGSYEQYF
>TRBV29-1|few|.|TRBJ2-7
TGCAGCGCCTGGGGCCACGAGCAGTACTTC
CSAWGHEQYF
>TRBV6-5|.|.|TRBJ2-7
TGTGCCAGCAGTCGACAGGGACTTCGTCTGTGGGAGCAGTACTTC
CASSRQGLRLWEQYF
>TRBV10-3|.|TRBD1|TRBJ1-2
TGTGCCATCAGTGAGTCGAGGCAGGGGGCGCGATATGGCTACACCTTC
CAISESRQGARYGYTF
>TRBV7-2|few|TRBD1|TRBJ2-7
TGTGCCAGCAGTCAGGACAGGGGCTACGAGCAGTACTTC
CASSQDRGYEQYF
>TRBV11-2|.|.|TRBJ1-1
TGTGCCAGCAGCAGGACAGCTTTGAACACTGAAGCTTTCTTT
CASSRTALNTEAFF
>TRBV3-1/TRBV3-2|.|TRBD1|TRBJ1-5
TGTGCCAGCAGCCATGAGGAAGGACAGGGAGGGGATCAGCCCCAGCATTTT
CASSHEEGQGGDQPQHF
>TRBV9|once|TRBD2|TRBJ2-1
TGTGCCAGCAGCGTAACCGTCAGAGGGAGGGTTCTCAATGAGCAGTTCTTC
CASSVTVRGRVLNEQFF
>TRBV7-5|.|.|TRBJ2-5
TGTGTCAGAAGCTGCCCGGGACACCGAGAGACCCAGTACTTC
CVRSCPGHRETQYF
>TRBV10-3|few|TRBD2|TRBJ2-3
TGTGCCATCAGTGAGTCGGGGCTAGCGGGGCACACAGATACGCAGTATTTT
CAISESGLAGHTDTQYF
>TRBV14|.|TRBD1|TRBJ2-7
TGTGCCAGCAGCCGGAGACAGGGGTCCTACGAGCAGTACTTC
CASSRRQGSYEQYF
>TRBV15|.|.|TRBJ1-5
TGTGCCACCAGCAGAGAGGGGATGACAGGCGGACAGCCCCAGCATTTT
CATSREGMTGGQPQHF
>TRBV7-9|.|TRBD2|TRBJ2-1
TGTGCCAGCAGCTTAGCGGTCCTGGGAGGGGAGCAGTTCTTC
CASSLAVLGGEQFF
>TRBV7-2|.|.|TRBJ2-7
TGTGCCAGCAGCTTAGCCGGGACATACGAGCAGTACTTC
CASSLAGTYEQYF
>TRBV5-4|.|.|TRBJ2-4
TGTGCCACCAAACTCATGGGGCGGCAGTACTTC
CATKLMGRQYF
>TRBV7-6|.|TRBD1|TRBJ2-3
TGTGCCAGCAGCACCAGACAGGGGCCTCCCACAGATACGCAGTATTTT
CASSTRQGPPTDTQYF
>TRBV28|.|.|TRBJ2-7
TGTGCCAGCAGTTTATGGGGTCGGAGCTCCTACGAGCAGTACTTC
CASSLWGRSSYEQYF
>TRBV19|few|TRBD2|TRBJ2-1
TGTGCCAGTAGTATGGGACTAGCGGGAGTTTCCTACAATGAGCAGTTCTTC
CASSMGLAGVSYNEQFF
>TRBV30|.|TRBD1|TRBJ1-5
TGTGCCTGGACCGGGACAGGGAGCGGGCAGCCCCAGCATTTT
CAWTGTGSGQPQHF
>TRBV28|.|.|TRBJ1-1
TGTGCCAGCAGTCAGGTGAACACTGAAGCTTTCTTT
CASSQVNTEAFF
>TRBV7-6|.|.|TRBJ1-1
TGTGCCAGCAGCGGTAGAGGGGGGGGCGCGGACACTGAAGCTTTCTTT
CASSGRGGGADTEAFF
>TRBV5-1|.|TRBD2|TRBJ2-1
TGCGCCAGCAGCCCAGTAGCGGGACGGACTTACAATGAGCAGTTCTTC
CASSPVAGRTYNEQFF
>TRBV7-6|.|TRBD2|TRBJ2-1
TGTGCCAGCAGCTTACAGGCTAGCGGGGACTACAATGAGCAGTTCTTC
CASSLQASGDYNEQFF
>TRBV6-2/TRBV6-3|.|.|TRBJ2-7
TGTGCCAGCAGCGCGGAGGTAACCTACGAGCAGTACTTC
CASSAEVTYEQYF
>TRBV28|.|.|TRBJ1-1
TGTGCCAGTAGGGGCACTGAAGCTTTCTTT
CASRGTEAFF
>TRBV28|.|TRBD1|TRBJ2-7
TGTGCCAGCAGTTTATTGGGACAGGGAAGCGGGCGCGAGCAGTACTTC
CASSLLGQGSGREQYF
>TRBV7-2|.|TRBD2|TRBJ2-1
TGTGCCAGCAGCACTAGCCCCCCTTTCGGAGCGGGAGGGATGAATGAGCAGTTCTTC
CASSTSPPFGAGGMNEQFF
>TRBV28|few|.|TRBJ1-1
TGTGCCAGCAGTTTATACGGGGGGCAAGACACTGAAGCTTTCTTT
CASSLYGGQDTEAFF
>TRBV6-4|.|TRBD2|TRBJ2-7
TGTGCCAGCAGTGTTACTAGCGGGAACTACGAGCAGTACTTC
CASSVTSGNYEQYF
>TRBV7-3|.|.|TRBJ2-5
TGTGCCAGCAGCGGGGTAGGGGGAGAGACCCAGTACTTC
CASSGVGGETQYF
>TRBV6-2/TRBV6-3|.|TRBD1|TRBJ1-4
TGTGCCAGCAGTTATGACGGGACAGGGGGCGAAAAACTGTTTTTT
CASSYDGTGGEKLFF
>TRBV2|.|TRBD1|TRBJ1-2
TGTGCCAGCAGTGAAATGCTGCGACAGGGGCCCTACACCTTC
CASSEMLRQGPYTF
>TRBV4-1|.|.|TRBJ1-2
TGCGCCAGCAGCCGTACGGAAAGACAGGTCTATGGCTACACCTTC
CASSRTERQVYGYTF
>TRBV19|.|.|TRBJ1-5
TGTGCCAGTATGGCAACAGGGTTGGGCAATCAGCCCCAGCATTTT
CASMATGLGNQPQHF
>TRBV2|.|.|TRBJ1-1
TGTGCCAGCAGCGCCCAGAAAATGAACACTGAAGCTTTCTTT
CASSAQKMNTEAFF
>TRBV4-3|once|TRBD2|TRBJ2-1
TGCGCCAGCAGCCAAGGGGGACTAGCGGTTTACAATGAGCAGTTCTTC
CASSQGGLAVYNEQFF
>TRBV7-2|.|.|TRBJ1-5
TGTGCCAGCAGCTTTCGGAGCAATCAGCCCCAGCATTTT
CASSFRSNQPQHF
>TRBV5-4|few|TRBD1|TRBJ1-1
TGTGCCAGCAGCAATACCCGACAGGGCCTGAATGGGGCTTTCTTT
CASSNTRQGLNGAFF
>TRBV28|once|.|TRBJ2-3
TGTGCCAGCAGTTTATTAGGGGCCGCCCGTGATACGCAGTATTTT
CASSLLGAARDTQYF
>TRBV3-1/TRBV3-2|few|.|TRBJ2-7
TGTGCCAGCAGCCCCCCCGACGGGAGACCCTACGAGCAGTACTTC
CASSPPDGRPYEQYF
>TRBV9|.|TRBD2|TRBJ2-5
TGTGCCAGCAGCTCTAGCGGGAGAGGAGAGACCCAGTACTTC
CASSSSGRGETQYF
>TRBV11-3|.|.|TRBJ2-3
TGTGCCAGCAGCACAAGGGCCGGGGGTAGCACAGATACGCAGTATTTT
CASSTRAGGSTDTQYF
>TRBV7-9|once|TRBD1|TRBJ2-7
TGTGCCAGCAGTCAGACAGGGGGCTACGAGCAGTACTTC
CASSQTGGYEQYF
>TRBV4-3|.|.|TRBJ1-2
TGCGCCAGCAGCCAAGATCGGACAGCATCCTATGGCTACACCTTC
CASSQDRTASYGYTF
>TRBV12-3/TRBV12-4|.|.|TRBJ2-7
TGTGCCAGCGGCACAGGGAACTACGAGCAGTACTTC
CASGTGNYEQYF
>TRBV5-1|.|.|TRBJ1-2
TGCGCCAGCAGCTTGTTCGCGGGGCTGAGAGGTGGCTACACCTTC
CASSLFAGLRGGYTF
>TRBV29-1|.|TRBD2|TRBJ2-5
TGCAGCGTTGAGTGGCGGGAGTTTAGGGAGACCCAGTACTTC
CSVEWREFRETQYF
>TRBV6-5|once|TRBD2|TRBJ2-1
TGTGCCGGAAATACCGGGACTAGCGGGACGGATGAGCAGTTCTTC
CAGNTGTSGTDEQFF
>TRBV10-3|.|.|TRBJ2-1
TGTGCCATCAGTCCTCTGGGGCGGAACAATGAGCAGTTCTTC
CAISPLGRNNEQFF
>TRBV25-1|many|TRBD1|TRBJ1-3
TGTGCCAGCAGAGGACAGGGGACTGGAAACACCATATATTTT
CASRGQGTGNTIYF
>TRBV7-3|.|TRBD1|TRBJ2-1
TGTGCCAGCAGCCTGATGCCCGGGACAGGGGTGAATGAGCAGTTCTTC
CASSLMPGTGVNEQFF